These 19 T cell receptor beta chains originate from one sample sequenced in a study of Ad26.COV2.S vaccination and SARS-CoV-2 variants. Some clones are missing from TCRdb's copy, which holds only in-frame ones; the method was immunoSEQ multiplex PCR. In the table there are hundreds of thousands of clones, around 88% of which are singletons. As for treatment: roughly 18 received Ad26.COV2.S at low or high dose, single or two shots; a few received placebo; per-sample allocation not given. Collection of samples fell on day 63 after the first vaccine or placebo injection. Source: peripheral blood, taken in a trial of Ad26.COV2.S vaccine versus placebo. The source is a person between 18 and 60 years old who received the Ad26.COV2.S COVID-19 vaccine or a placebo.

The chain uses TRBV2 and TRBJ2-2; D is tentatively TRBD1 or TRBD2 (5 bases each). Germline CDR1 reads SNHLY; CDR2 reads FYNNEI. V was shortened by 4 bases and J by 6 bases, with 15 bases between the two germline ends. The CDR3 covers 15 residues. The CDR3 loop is CASSGGRVGSGELFF. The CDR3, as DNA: TGTGCCAGCAGTGGGGGACGGGTAGGGTCCGGGGAGCTGTTTTTT.

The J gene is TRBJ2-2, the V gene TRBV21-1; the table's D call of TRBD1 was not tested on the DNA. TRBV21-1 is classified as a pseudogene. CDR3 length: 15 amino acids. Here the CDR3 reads CASSNDTSNTGELFF. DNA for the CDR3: TGTGCCAGCAGTAACGACACGTCGAACACCGGGGAGCTGTTTTTT.

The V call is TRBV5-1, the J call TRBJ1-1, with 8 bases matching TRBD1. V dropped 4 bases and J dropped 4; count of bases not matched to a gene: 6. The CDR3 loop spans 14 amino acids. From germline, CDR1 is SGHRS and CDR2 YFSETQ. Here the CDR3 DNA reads TGCGCCAGCAGCCCCTCTACAGGGGGCACTGAAGCTTTCTTT. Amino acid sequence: CASSPSTGGTEAFF.

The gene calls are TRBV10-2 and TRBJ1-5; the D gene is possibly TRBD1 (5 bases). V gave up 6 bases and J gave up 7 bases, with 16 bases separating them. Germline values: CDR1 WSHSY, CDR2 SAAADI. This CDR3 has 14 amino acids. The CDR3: CASSRGVAEQPQHF. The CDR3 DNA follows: TGCGCCAGCAGCAGAGGGGTGGCAGAACAGCCCCAGCATTTT.

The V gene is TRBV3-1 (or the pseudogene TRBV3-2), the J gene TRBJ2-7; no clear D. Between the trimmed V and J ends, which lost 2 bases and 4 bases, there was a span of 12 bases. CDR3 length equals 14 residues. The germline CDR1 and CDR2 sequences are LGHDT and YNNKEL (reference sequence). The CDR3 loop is CASSQSVRNYEQYF. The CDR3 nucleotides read TGTGCCAGCAGCCAATCGGTCAGGAATTACGAGCAGTACTTC.

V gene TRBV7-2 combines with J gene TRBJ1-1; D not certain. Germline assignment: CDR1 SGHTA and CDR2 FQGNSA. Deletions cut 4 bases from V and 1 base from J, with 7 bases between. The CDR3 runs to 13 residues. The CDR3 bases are TGTGCCAGCAGCTACGACAAGAACACTGAAGCTTTCTTT. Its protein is CASSYDKNTEAFF.

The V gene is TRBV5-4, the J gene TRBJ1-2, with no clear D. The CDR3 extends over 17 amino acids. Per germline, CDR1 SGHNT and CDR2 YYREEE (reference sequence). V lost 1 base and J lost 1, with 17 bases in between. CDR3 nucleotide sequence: TGTGCCAGCAGCTTGCGAAGGGTCGGAGGACTTAACTATGGCTACACCTTC. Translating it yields CASSLRRVGGLNYGYTF. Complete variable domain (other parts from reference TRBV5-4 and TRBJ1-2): ETGVTQSPTHLIKTRGQQVTLRCSSQSGHNTVSWYQQALGQGPQFIFQYYREEENGRGNFPPRFSGLQFPNYSSELNVNALELDDSALYLCASSLRRVGGLNYGYTFGSGTRLTVV.

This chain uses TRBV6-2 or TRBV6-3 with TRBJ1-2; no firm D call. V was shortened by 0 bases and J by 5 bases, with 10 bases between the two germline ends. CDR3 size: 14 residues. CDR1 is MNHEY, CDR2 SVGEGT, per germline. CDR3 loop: CASSYSTGEYGYTF. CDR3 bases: TGTGCCAGCAGTTACTCTACCGGAGAGTATGGCTACACCTTC.

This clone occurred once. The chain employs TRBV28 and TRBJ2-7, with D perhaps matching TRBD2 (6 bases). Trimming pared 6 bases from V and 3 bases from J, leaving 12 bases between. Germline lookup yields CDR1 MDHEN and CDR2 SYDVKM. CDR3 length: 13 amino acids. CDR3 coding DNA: TGTGCCAGCAGCCCCGGAGGGGTCTACGAGCAGTACTTC. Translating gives CASSPGGVYEQYF. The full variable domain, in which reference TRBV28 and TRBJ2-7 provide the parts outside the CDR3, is DVKVTQSSRYLVKRTGEKVFLECVQDMDHENMFWYRQDPGLGLRLIYFSYDVKMKEKGDIPEGYSVSREKKERFSLILESASTNQTSMYLCASSPGGVYEQYFGPGTRLTVT.

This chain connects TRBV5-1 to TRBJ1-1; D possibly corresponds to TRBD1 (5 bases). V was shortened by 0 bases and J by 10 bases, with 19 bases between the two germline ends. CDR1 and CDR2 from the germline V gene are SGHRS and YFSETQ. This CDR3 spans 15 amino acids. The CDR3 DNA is TGCGCCAGCAGCTTGGACCAGGGCAGGGCGAGGGGAGCTTTCTTT. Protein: CASSLDQGRARGAFF.

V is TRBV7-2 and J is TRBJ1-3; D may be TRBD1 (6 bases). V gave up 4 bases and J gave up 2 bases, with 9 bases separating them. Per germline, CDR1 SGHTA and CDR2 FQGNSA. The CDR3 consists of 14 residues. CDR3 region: CASSYRATGNTIYF. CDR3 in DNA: TGTGCCAGCAGCTACAGGGCAACTGGAAACACCATATATTTT. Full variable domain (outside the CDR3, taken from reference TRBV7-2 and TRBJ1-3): GAGVSQSPSNKVTEKGKDVELRCDPISGHTALYWYRQSLGQGLEFLIYFQGNSAPDKSGLPSDRFSAERTGGSVSTLTIQRTQQEDSAVYLCASSYRATGNTIYFGEGSWLTVV.

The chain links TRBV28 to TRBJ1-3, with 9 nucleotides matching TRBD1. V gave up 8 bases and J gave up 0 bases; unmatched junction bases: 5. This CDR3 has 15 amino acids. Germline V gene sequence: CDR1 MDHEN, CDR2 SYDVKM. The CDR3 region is CASLQDRGSGNTIYF. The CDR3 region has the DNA TGTGCCAGCCTCCAGGACAGGGGCTCTGGAAACACCATATATTTT.

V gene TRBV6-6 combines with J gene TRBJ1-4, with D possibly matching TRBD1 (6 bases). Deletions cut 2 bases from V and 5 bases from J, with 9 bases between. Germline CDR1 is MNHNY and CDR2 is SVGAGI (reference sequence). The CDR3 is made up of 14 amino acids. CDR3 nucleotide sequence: TGTGCCAGCAGTTACCGGGACATAAATGAAAAACTGTTTTTT. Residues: CASSYRDINEKLFF.

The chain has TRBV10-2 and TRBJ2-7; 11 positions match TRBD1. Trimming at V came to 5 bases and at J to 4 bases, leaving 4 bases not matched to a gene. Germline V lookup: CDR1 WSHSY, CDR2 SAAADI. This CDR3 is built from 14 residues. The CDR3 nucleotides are TGCGCCAGCAGTTGGGGACAGGGGGTGTACGAGCAGTACTTC. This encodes CASSWGQGVYEQYF.

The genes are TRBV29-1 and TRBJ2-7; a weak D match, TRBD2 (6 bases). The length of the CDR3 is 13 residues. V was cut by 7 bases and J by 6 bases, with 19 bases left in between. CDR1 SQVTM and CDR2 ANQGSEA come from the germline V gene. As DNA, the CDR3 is TGCAGCGCCATGGGGGGTATGATGGGCGAGCAGTACTTC. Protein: CSAMGGMMGEQYF.

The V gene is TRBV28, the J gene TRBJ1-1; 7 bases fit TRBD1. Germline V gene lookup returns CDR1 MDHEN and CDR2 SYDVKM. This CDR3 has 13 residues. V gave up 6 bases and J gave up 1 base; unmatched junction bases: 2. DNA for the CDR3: TGTGCCAGCAGCGGGACAGAGAACACTGAAGCTTTCTTT. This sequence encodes CASSGTENTEAFF.

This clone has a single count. The CDR3 bases are TGTGCCAGTAGTATTTCACTGGATGGGTCCGGAAACACCATATATTTT. Its translation is CASSISLDGSGNTIYF. This chain links TRBV19 with TRBJ1-3; D not certain. Trimming left V 3 bases short and J 4 bases short, with 16 bases between. This CDR3 has 16 amino acids. Germline V gives CDR1 LNHDA, CDR2 SQIVND (reference sequence).

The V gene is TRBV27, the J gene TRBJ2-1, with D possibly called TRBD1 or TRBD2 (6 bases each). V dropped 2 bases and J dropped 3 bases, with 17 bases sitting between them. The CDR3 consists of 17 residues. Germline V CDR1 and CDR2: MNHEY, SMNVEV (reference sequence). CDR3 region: CASSLTSPGAFYNEQFF. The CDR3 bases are TGTGCCAGCAGTTTAACGTCCCCGGGGGCGTTCTACAATGAGCAGTTCTTC.

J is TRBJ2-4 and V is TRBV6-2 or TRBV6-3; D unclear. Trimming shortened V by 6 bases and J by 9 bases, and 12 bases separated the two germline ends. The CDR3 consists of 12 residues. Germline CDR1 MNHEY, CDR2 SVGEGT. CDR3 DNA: TGTGCCAGCAGCCCTACAGCCAGCATTCAGTACTTC. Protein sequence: CASSPTASIQYF.